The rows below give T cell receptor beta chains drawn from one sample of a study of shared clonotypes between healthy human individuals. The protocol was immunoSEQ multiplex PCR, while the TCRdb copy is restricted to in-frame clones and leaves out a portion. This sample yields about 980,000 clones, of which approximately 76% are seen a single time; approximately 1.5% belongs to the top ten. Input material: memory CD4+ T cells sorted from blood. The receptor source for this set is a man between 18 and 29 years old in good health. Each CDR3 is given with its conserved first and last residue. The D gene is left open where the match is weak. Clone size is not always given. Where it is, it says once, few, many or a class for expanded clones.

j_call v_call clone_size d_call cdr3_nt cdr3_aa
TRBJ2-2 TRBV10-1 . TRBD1 TGCGCCAGCAGTGATCATTGGACAGGGGCCACCGGGGAGCTGTTTTTT CASSDHWTGATGELFF
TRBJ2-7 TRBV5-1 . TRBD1 TGCGCCAGCAGCTTGCTACAGGGGTATGAGCAGTACTTC CASSLLQGYEQYF
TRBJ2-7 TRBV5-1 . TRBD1 TGCGCCAGCAGCTTGGTCCCGGGACAGGTGGGACACGAGCAGTACTTC CASSLVPGQVGHEQYF
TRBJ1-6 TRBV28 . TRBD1 TGTGCCAGCAGCCAACAGGGGCCCTCGCTCCACTTT CASSQQGPSLHF
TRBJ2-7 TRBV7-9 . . TGTGCCAGCAGCACGGGATATTCCTACGAGCAGTACTTC CASSTGYSYEQYF
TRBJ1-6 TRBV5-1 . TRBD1 TGCGCCAGCAGACGGGACAGAGAGAATTCACCCCTCCACTTT CASRRDRENSPLHF
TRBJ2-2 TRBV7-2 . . TGTGCCAGCAGAGCTTATGGTTCCGGACAGGGGGAGCTGTTTTTT CASRAYGSGQGELFF
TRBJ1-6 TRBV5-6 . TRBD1 TGTGCCAGCAGCTTTACAGGGGTCGGTTCACCCCTCCACTTT CASSFTGVGSPLHF
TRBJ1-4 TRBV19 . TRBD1 TGTGCCAGTAGATCCGACAGGGGGCGCCGGGAAAAACTGTTTTTT CASRSDRGRREKLFF
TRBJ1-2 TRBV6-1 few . TGTGCCAGCAGTGTCTGGGGGGATGGCTACACCTTC CASSVWGDGYTF
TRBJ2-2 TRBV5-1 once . TGCGCCAGCAGCTCGGACACAGGATACACCGGGGAGCTGTTTTTT CASSSDTGYTGELFF
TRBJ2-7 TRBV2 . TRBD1 TGTGCCAGCAGTGAGGGGACAGGGCCCTACGAGCAGTACTTC CASSEGTGPYEQYF
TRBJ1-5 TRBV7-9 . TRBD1 TGTGCCAGCAGCCCAACAGGGGATCAGCCCCAGCATTTT CASSPTGDQPQHF
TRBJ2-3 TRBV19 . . TGTGCCAGTAGTATTGTAACTAGCTCCGGCACAGATACGCAGTATTTT CASSIVTSSGTDTQYF
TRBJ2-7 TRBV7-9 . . TGTGCCAGCAGCTCATCCCTCGAGCAGTACTTC CASSSSLEQYF
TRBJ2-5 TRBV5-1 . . TGCGCCAGCAGCTTGGTCGGGGGCTGGGGAGAGACCCAGTACTTC CASSLVGGWGETQYF
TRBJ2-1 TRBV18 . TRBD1 TGTGCCAGCTCACCGGGACAGGGTGATGAGCAGTTCTTC CASSPGQGDEQFF
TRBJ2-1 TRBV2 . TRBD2 TGTGCCAGTATTAGCGGGGGGGGTGAGCAGTTCTTC CASISGGGEQFF
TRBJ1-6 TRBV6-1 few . TGTGCCAGCAGCCTACCTAATTCACCCCTCCACTTT CASSLPNSPLHF
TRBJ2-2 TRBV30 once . TGTGCCTGGAGCTTAACCCCCTACGGGGAGCTGTTTTTT CAWSLTPYGELFF